These 9 T cell receptor beta chains came from one sample sequenced in a study of cytomegalovirus exposure and HLA in healthy donors. The data were produced by immunoSEQ multiplex PCR, yet TCRdb's version contains in-frame clones alone and is incomplete. Of 170,000 or so clones detected, approximately 83% appear once; the ten largest clones hold 2.5% to 3.5%. Material for sequencing was PBMCs. Source of these receptors: a woman under 30 in good health and CMV-seropositive.

The J gene is TRBJ1-5, the V gene TRBV7-2; 7 bases are shared with TRBD1. Germline V gene data show CDR1 as SGHTA and CDR2 as FQGNSA. V trimming: 5 bases; J trimming: 6 bases; junction bases outside the gene matches: 13. The CDR3 contains 16 residues. DNA for the CDR3: TGTGCCAGCAGCCCACAAGACCGGGACAGATTTCAGCCCCAGCATTTT. Protein sequence: CASSPQDRDRFQPQHF. The full variable domain, in which reference TRBV7-2 and TRBJ1-5 provide the parts outside the CDR3, is GAGVSQSPSNKVTEKGKDVELRCDPISGHTALYWYRQSLGQGLEFLIYFQGNSAPDKSGLPSDRFSAERTGGSVSTLTIQRTQQEDSAVYLCASSPQDRDRFQPQHFGDGTRLSIL.

The J gene is TRBJ2-7, the V gene TRBV15, with a weak D call TRBD2 (6 bases). The CDR3 has 13 amino acids. Trimming took 3 bases from V and 5 from J, leaving 11 bases between them. Germline loops: CDR1 LNHNV, CDR2 YYDKDF (reference sequence). The CDR3 DNA follows: TGTGCCACCAGCAGGGGACTGGCGAACGAGCAGTACTTC. Its protein is CATSRGLANEQYF.

The J gene is TRBJ1-6, the V gene TRBV11-2; 11 bases match TRBD1. After removal of 0 bases from V and 0 bases from J, the junction contained 4 bases not matched to a gene. CDR1 is SGHAT, CDR2 FQNNGV, per germline. The length of the CDR3 is 19 residues. Written as DNA, the CDR3 is TGTGCCAGCAGCTTAGAGGGACAGGGGGGATACTCCTATAATTCACCCCTCCACTTT. It encodes CASSLEGQGGYSYNSPLHF.

The chain links TRBV2 to TRBJ1-1; D uncertain. Germline CDR1 and CDR2: SNHLY and FYNNEI. This CDR3 has 15 amino acids. V was trimmed by 8 bases and J by 3 bases, leaving 19 bases between them. CDR3 loop: CASLFAATAHTEAFF. The CDR3 nucleotides read TGTGCCAGCCTTTTTGCTGCTACTGCGCACACTGAAGCTTTCTTT.

V gene TRBV7-8 combines with J gene TRBJ2-7, with TRBD1 matching 8 bases. The CDR3 is 14 amino acids. With 5 bases clipped from V and 9 bases from J, the junction kept 12 bases outside the gene matches. The germline CDR1 and CDR2 sequences are SGHVS and FQNEAQ. In DNA, the CDR3 is TGTGCCAGCAGCCCTCTGGGGACAGGTTCCTCGCAGTACTTC. It translates to CASSPLGTGSSQYF.

The rearrangement joins TRBV7-8 to TRBJ1-4; possible D gene TRBD1, 6 bases. CDR3 length equals 18 residues. Germline V CDR1 and CDR2: SGHVS, FQNEAQ. The ends were cut back, 5 bases at V and 0 bases at J, with 19 bases in the middle. CDR3 amino acids: CASSQAWGHIATNEKLFF. The CDR3 region has the DNA TGTGCCAGCAGCCAGGCCTGGGGACACATTGCAACTAATGAAAAACTGTTTTTT.

The chain uses TRBV5-4 and TRBJ1-2, with D perhaps TRBD1 (5 bases). The CDR3 runs 14 residues. The germline gives CDR1 SGHNT, CDR2 YYREEE (reference sequence). V lost 5 bases to trimming and J lost 0 bases, with 11 bases between them. CDR3 DNA sequence: TGTGCCAGCAGAAAAGGGGCGGCTAACTATGGCTACACCTTC. It yields the protein CASRKGAANYGYTF.

This chain joins TRBV6-1 and TRBJ1-2, with D perhaps matching TRBD1 (5 bases). Trimming removed 6 bases at V and 7 bases at J, with 12 bases between. CDR1 and CDR2 from the germline V gene are MNHNS and SASEGT. The CDR3 runs 12 residues. CDR3 region: CASRDQGPGYTF. CDR3 coding DNA: TGTGCCAGCAGAGACCAGGGTCCTGGCTACACCTTC.

CDR3 sequence: CASSSLTATNEKLFF. As DNA, the CDR3 is TGTGCCAGCAGCTCCTTGACAGCAACTAATGAAAAACTGTTTTTT. The rearrangement links TRBV7-2 to TRBJ1-4; TRBD1 might be the D (5 bases). Germline lookup yields CDR1 SGHTA and CDR2 FQGNSA. The CDR3 spans 15 residues. Trimming removed 4 bases from V and 0 bases from J, with 9 bases in between.